Listed below are T cell receptor beta chains from one sample, sequenced in a study of OX40 agonist ivuxolimab in advanced cancers. Method: immunoSEQ multiplex PCR; TCRdb's copy keeps in-frame clones and lacks some. Here the sample spans approximately 22,000 clones, over 75% being singletons. This sample comprised CD4+ or CD8+ T cells sorted from blood, obtained in a trial of the OX40 agonist ivuxolimab. These receptors all stem from an adult with an advanced solid tumor such as melanoma, head and neck, liver or kidney cancer. Both conserved end residues are part of each CDR3. A D gene is named only where the DNA matches it firmly. Where a row states a size, it is once, few, many or the class of an expanded clone; other rows omit it.

size,D,J,V,DNA,CDR3
once,NA,TRBJ1-1,TRBV19,TGTGCCAGCAAGGGTGATCGGTTGGGGCCGGAAGCTTTCTTT,CASKGDRLGPEAFF
NA,TRBD2,TRBJ2-1,TRBV7-9,TGTGCCAGCAGCTTCGGATTCGCGACTAGCGCTGACAATGAGCAGTTCTTC,CASSFGFATSADNEQFF
NA,TRBD1,TRBJ1-3,TRBV12-5,TGTGCTAGTGGGGCAGGGGGCGTCAGCGGAAACACCATATATTTT,CASGAGGVSGNTIYF
NA,NA,TRBJ1-2,TRBV5-4,TGTGCCAGCAGCGAAGGCCCAACCGCTAACTATGGCTACACCTTC,CASSEGPTANYGYTF
NA,NA,TRBJ1-1,TRBV11-3,TGTGCCAGCAGCAATCGGGACACTGAAGCTTTCTTT,CASSNRDTEAFF
few,NA,TRBJ1-4,TRBV21-1,TGTGCCAGCACGATATTACGGGCAACTAATGAAAAACTGTTTTTT,CASTILRATNEKLFF
once,NA,TRBJ2-5,TRBV10-2,TGCGCCAGCAGTGAGTCGTCAGGGTATCTCGAGACCCAGTACTTC,CASSESSGYLETQYF
few,NA,TRBJ2-3,TRBV19,TGTGCCAGCACCCCGGGGGTAGGGTCAGATACGCAGTATTTT,CASTPGVGSDTQYF
NA,NA,TRBJ2-7,TRBV10-3,TGTGCCATCGGACCCTTGGCGGCAGAGCAGTACTTC,CAIGPLAAEQYF
NA,TRBD2,TRBJ2-1,TRBV9,TGTGCCAGCAGCGTAGGGTTAGGACTAGGGTGGAATGAGCAGTTCTTC,CASSVGLGLGWNEQFF
NA,NA,TRBJ1-3,TRBV6-6,TGTGCCAGCAGTTACCTACAGGCCTACTCTGGAAACACCATATATTTT,CASSYLQAYSGNTIYF
NA,NA,TRBJ2-7,TRBV7-9,TGTGCCAGCAGCTTCCGGGATTACACCTACGAGCAGTACTTC,CASSFRDYTYEQYF
NA,NA,TRBJ2-7,TRBV7-9,TGTGCCAGCAGCTTAGTGGACTACAATACGAAGCAGTACTTC,CASSLVDYNTKQYF
NA,TRBD2,TRBJ2-7,TRBV27,TGTGCCAGCAGTGTGAGCGGGACCCCTTACGAGCAGTACTTC,CASSVSGTPYEQYF
few,TRBD1,TRBJ1-2,TRBV19,TGTGCCAGTAGTACCCGGACAGGGTATGGCTACACCTTC,CASSTRTGYGYTF
NA,NA,TRBJ2-2,TRBV15,TGTGCCACCAGCAGAGGTCGGGGTACCACCGGGGAGCTGTTTTTT,CATSRGRGTTGELFF
NA,TRBD2,TRBJ2-4,TRBV7-9,TGTGCCAGCAGCCGGACTAGCGGGCCAGCCAAAAACATTCAGTACTTC,CASSRTSGPAKNIQYF
NA,TRBD2,TRBJ2-1,TRBV5-6,TGTGCCAGCAGCTCGGGACTAGCGGACTACAATGAGCAGTTCTTC,CASSSGLADYNEQFF
NA,NA,TRBJ2-1,TRBV29-1,TGCAGCGTTGAAGATCTAGGGACCTCAACTCGCGATGAGCAGTTCTTC,CSVEDLGTSTRDEQFF
NA,NA,TRBJ2-1,TRBV2,TGTGCCAGCGACTCCGGACGGAGCTCCTACAATGAGCAGTTCTTC,CASDSGRSSYNEQFF
NA,NA,TRBJ1-1,TRBV13,TGTGCCAGCAGCTGGGGACGATCCAGGATCGAAGCTTTCTTT,CASSWGRSRIEAFF
NA,TRBD1,TRBJ2-2,TRBV5-1,TGCGCCAGCAGCTTGTGGGACAGGGGCACCGGGGAGCTGTTTTTT,CASSLWDRGTGELFF
NA,NA,TRBJ2-7,TRBV7-2,TGTGCCAGCAGCCCCCGCAGTCAGTCCTACGAGCAGTACTTC,CASSPRSQSYEQYF
NA,TRBD1,TRBJ2-7,TRBV6-5,TGTGCCACCCAGACAGGGACCTACGAGCAGTACTTC,CATQTGTYEQYF
NA,NA,TRBJ1-1,TRBV4-2,TGTGCCAGCAGCCAAGCCAGGGGTTCCAACACTGAAGCTTTCTTT,CASSQARGSNTEAFF
NA,NA,TRBJ2-7,TRBV21-1,TGTGCCAGCAGCAAAGTGCTGGGGGAGTCCCTCTACGAGCAGTACTTC,CASSKVLGESLYEQYF
NA,NA,TRBJ2-3,TRBV6-5,TGTGCCAGCAGTTCCGCGCAGGATACGCAGTATTTT,CASSSAQDTQYF
NA,TRBD2,TRBJ2-7,TRBV30,TGTGCCTGGAGTGTACTAGCGGGAGGGCCCTACGAGCAGTACTTC,CAWSVLAGGPYEQYF
NA,NA,TRBJ1-1,TRBV19,TGTGCCAGTAGTATAGCTGCCGGCAGGGTGAACACTGAAGCTTTCTTT,CASSIAAGRVNTEAFF
NA,NA,TRBJ2-1,TRBV5-1,TGCGCCAGCAGCACCCCTAGTGCCTACGAACAGTTCTTC,CASSTPSAYEQFF
NA,NA,TRBJ2-5,TRBV7-6,TGTGCCAGCAGCTCGGGTTACAGGGTCCAAGAGACCCAGTACTTC,CASSSGYRVQETQYF
NA,TRBD2,TRBJ2-7,TRBV27,TGTGCCAGCAGTACGACTAGCGGGAGTCGCTACGAGCAGTACTTC,CASSTTSGSRYEQYF
once,NA,TRBJ2-1,TRBV7-9,TGTGCCAGCCCTGAGGGGCTGTCTTCTCGGTCCTACAATGAGCAGTTCTTC,CASPEGLSSRSYNEQFF
NA,NA,TRBJ1-1,TRBV19,TGTGCCAGTAGTGGCGTGCGTGCCATGAACACTGAAGCTTTCTTT,CASSGVRAMNTEAFF
NA,NA,TRBJ2-7,TRBV6-5,TGTGCCAGCAGCCTAAATAGCGGAGGCGTCTACGAGCAGTACTTC,CASSLNSGGVYEQYF
medium-sized,NA,TRBJ2-5,TRBV5-4,TGTGCCAGCAGCTTTGGTGAGGGCCCGGAGACCCAGTACTTC,CASSFGEGPETQYF
NA,TRBD2,TRBJ2-7,TRBV5-4,TGTGCCAGCAGCCCCGGGACTAGCGGGAGGGCCTTTTACCCCTACGAGCAGTACTTC,CASSPGTSGRAFYPYEQYF
NA,TRBD1,TRBJ1-1,TRBV7-6,TGTGCCAGCAGCTTAGTTCCAGGGGGGAGCACTGAAGCTTTCTTT,CASSLVPGGSTEAFF
NA,NA,TRBJ1-1,TRBV6-5,TGTGCCAGCAGCACAGGGATTGAAGCTTTCTTT,CASSTGIEAFF
NA,TRBD2,TRBJ2-7,TRBV7-2,TGTGCCAGCAGCCCGAGCGGGAGTGGGTACGAGCAGTACTTC,CASSPSGSGYEQYF
NA,NA,TRBJ1-5,TRBV6-6,TGTGCCAGCATACCCCAGGTTTACGATCAGCCCCAGCATTTT,CASIPQVYDQPQHF
NA,NA,TRBJ2-1,TRBV7-2,TGTGCCAGCAGCCTTCGGGCGGATGAGCAGTTCTTC,CASSLRADEQFF
NA,TRBD2,TRBJ2-3,TRBV10-1,TGCGCCAGCAGTGGACTAGCCCGAGCGGTCGGAGATACGCAGTATTTT,CASSGLARAVGDTQYF
NA,TRBD2,TRBJ2-7,TRBV19,TGTGCCAGTAGTATAGCAGGCGGGAGTGCCGAGCAGTACTTC,CASSIAGGSAEQYF
NA,NA,TRBJ2-3,TRBV10-2,TGCGCCAGCAGTGAGGGTCGGCTAGCAGGCACAGATACGCAGTATTTT,CASSEGRLAGTDTQYF
NA,NA,TRBJ2-1,TRBV6-6,TGTGCCAGCAGCCACCAGGGCAGGGGATACTACAATGAGCAGTTCTTC,CASSHQGRGYYNEQFF
NA,NA,TRBJ2-7,TRBV30,TGTGCCTGGAGTGTAACGGGGCGCGGCCCCGTGCCCTACGAGCAGTACTTC,CAWSVTGRGPVPYEQYF
NA,NA,TRBJ1-2,TRBV12-5,TGTGCTAGTACCTCCTCCACCGGGACACCGCGTCCCGGTCGCTATGGCTACACCTTC,CASTSSTGTPRPGRYGYTF
NA,TRBD2,TRBJ2-1,TRBV7-9,TGTGCCAGCACCCGGGGAGGGGCCAATGAGCAGTTCTTC,CASTRGGANEQFF
NA,TRBD1,TRBJ1-1,TRBV15,TGTGCCACCAGCCTTGGACAGGGGGCTGGAGGCACTGAAGCTTTCTTT,CATSLGQGAGGTEAFF
NA,NA,TRBJ2-3,TRBV13,TGTGCCAGCAGCTTAGGCCGTGAGGGTTGGGATACGCAGTATTTT,CASSLGREGWDTQYF
NA,TRBD1,TRBJ1-4,TRBV19,TGTGCCAGTAGTATAGCGACAGGGCCAGGGGAAAAACTGTTTTTT,CASSIATGPGEKLFF
NA,NA,TRBJ1-4,TRBV30,TGTGCCTGGAGTGTAACAGAAGCGAATGAAAAACTGTTTTTT,CAWSVTEANEKLFF
NA,TRBD2,TRBJ2-3,TRBV19,TGTGCCAGTAGTATCAATAGCGGGGATACAGATACGCAGTATTTT,CASSINSGDTDTQYF
NA,TRBD1,TRBJ1-3,TRBV9,TGTGCCAGCAGCGTAGAAGGCTGGGACAGGGCGTATTTT,CASSVEGWDRAYF
NA,NA,TRBJ1-4,TRBV10-2,TGCGCCAGCAGTAGGGCCCGGAGGGATGATGAAAAACTGTTTTTT,CASSRARRDDEKLFF
NA,TRBD2,TRBJ2-1,TRBV11-3,TGTGCCAGCAGCTTAGGCGGTAGCGGGAGTACCACCTACAATGAGCAGTTCTTC,CASSLGGSGSTTYNEQFF
NA,TRBD2,TRBJ2-1,TRBV12-5,TGTGCTAGTGGTATAAGACTAGCGGGGGTACTTTTGTACAATGAGCAGTTCTTC,CASGIRLAGVLLYNEQFF